This T cell receptor (beta chain) appears in the sequencing data of a study of T cell responses to AZD1222 COVID-19 vaccine. Study-wide findings and caveats: Nearly half of unique spike-specific TCRs reportedly avoided B.1.351 and B.1.1.7 mutated regions. AZD1222 recipients seropositive at baseline numbered only five to seven. The breadth and depth of Spike-specific TCRs increased once two AZD1222 doses had been given. Donors were largely white British and mainly female; clonal diversity was possibly underestimated.

The germline gives CDR1 SEHNR, CDR2 FQNEAQ (reference sequence). CDR3 size: 12 residues. The V gene lost 3 bases and the J gene lost 6 bases, with 5 bases spanning the gap. Concerning this clone: Its cognate antigen is unknown.

Sequencing used immunoSEQ multiplex PCR; TCRdb keeps in-frame clones, though not all of them. Among approximately 79,000 clones listed, approximately 91% were seen once. This specimen consisted of peripheral blood, obtained on day 0 of AZD1222 vaccination. The sequence was collected from an adult in good health. The chain uses TRBV7-9 and TRBJ2-2; D remains unclear. CDR3 DNA sequence: TGTGCCAGCAGCTTCACACCCGGGGAGCTGTTTTTT. Amino acids: CASSFTPGELFF.